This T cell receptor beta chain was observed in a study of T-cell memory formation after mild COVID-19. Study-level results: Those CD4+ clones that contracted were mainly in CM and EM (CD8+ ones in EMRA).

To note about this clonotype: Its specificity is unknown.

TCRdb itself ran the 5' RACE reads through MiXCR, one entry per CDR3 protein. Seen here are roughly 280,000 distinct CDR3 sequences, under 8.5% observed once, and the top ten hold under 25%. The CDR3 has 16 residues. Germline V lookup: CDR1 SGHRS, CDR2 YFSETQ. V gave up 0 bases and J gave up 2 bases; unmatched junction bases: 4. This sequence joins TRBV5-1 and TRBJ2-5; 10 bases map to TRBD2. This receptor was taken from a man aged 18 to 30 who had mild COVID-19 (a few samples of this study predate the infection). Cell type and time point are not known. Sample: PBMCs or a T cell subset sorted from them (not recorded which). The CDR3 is CASSLEASGGQETQYF. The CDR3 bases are TGCGCCAGCAGCTTGGAGGCTAGCGGGGGACAAGAGACCCAGTACTTC.